This TCR beta chain appears in the sequencing data of a study of blood T cell repertoires in COVID-19. Overall study context: Researchers got acute and convalescent COVID-19 samples from the United States, Italy and Spain. The cDNA or gDNA used as material had been derived from T cells, B-cell-depleted T cells, or PBMCs.

Per the authors' pipeline: Estimation of nucleated cell counts was performed using reference gene primer amplification. Assay used: immunoSEQ multiplex PCR; TCRdb lists only in-frame clones, some missing. The V and J calls and the clone size are those of that table, but D and trimming were determined from the DNA. The table includes about 160,000 clones, more than 80% detected once. The ends were cut back, 0 bases at V and 0 bases at J, with 6 bases in the middle. Germline CDR1 is SGHNT and CDR2 is YYREEE (reference sequence). The length of the CDR3 is 14 residues. The sequence came from a man in his 70s with acute or convalescent COVID-19. This chain joins TRBV5-4 and TRBJ1-2; D possibly corresponds to TRBD1 (5 bases). Specimen: peripheral blood. CDR3 loop: CASSLGGTNYGYTF. For the CDR3, the DNA is TGTGCCAGCAGCTTGGGGGGCACTAACTATGGCTACACCTTC.